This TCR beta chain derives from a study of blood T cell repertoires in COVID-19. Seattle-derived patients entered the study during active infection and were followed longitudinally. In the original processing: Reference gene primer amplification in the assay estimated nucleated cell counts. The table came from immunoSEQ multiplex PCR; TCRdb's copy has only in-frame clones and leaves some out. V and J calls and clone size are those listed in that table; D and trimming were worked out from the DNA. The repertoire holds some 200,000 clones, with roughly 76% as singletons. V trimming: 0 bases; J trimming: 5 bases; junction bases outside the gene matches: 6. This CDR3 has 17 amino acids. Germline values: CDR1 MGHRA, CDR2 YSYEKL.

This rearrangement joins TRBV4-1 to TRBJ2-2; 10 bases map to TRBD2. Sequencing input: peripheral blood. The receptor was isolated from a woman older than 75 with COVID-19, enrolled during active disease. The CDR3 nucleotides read TGCGCCAGCAGCCAAGATCCTTCGGGACTAGCGACCGGGGAGCTGTTTTTT. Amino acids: CASSQDPSGLATGELFF.